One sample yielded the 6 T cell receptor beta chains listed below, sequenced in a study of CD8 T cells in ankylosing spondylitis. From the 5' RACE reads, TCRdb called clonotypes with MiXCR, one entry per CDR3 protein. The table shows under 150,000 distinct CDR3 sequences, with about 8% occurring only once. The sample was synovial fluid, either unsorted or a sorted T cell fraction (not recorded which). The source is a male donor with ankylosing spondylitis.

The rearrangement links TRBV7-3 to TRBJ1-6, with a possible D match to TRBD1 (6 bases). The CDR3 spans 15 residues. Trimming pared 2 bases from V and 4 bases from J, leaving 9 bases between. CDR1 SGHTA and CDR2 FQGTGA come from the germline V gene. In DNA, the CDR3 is TGTGCCAGCAGCTTATTTCAGGGGTATAATTCACCCCTCCACTTT. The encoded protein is CASSLFQGYNSPLHF.

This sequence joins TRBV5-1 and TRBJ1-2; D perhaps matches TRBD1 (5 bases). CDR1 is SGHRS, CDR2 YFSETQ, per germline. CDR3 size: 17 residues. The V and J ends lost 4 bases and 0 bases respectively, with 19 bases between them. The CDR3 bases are TGCGCCAGCAGCCCGGACGGGACGCTTGCATCTAACTATGGCTACACCTTC. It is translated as CASSPDGTLASNYGYTF. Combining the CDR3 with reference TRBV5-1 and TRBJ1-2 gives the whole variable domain KAGVTQTPRYLIKTRGQQVTLSCSPISGHRSVSWYQQTPGQGLQFLFEYFSETQRNKGNFPGRFSGRQFSNSRSEMNVSTLELGDSALYLCASSPDGTLASNYGYTFGSGTRLTVV.

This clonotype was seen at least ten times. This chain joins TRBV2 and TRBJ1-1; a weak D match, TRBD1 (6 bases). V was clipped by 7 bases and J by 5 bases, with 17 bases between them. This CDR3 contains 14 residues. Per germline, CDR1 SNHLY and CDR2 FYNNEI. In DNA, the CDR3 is TGTGCCAGCAATCTAGAGGGTAGGGGGACTGAAGCTTTCTTT. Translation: CASNLEGRGTEAFF.

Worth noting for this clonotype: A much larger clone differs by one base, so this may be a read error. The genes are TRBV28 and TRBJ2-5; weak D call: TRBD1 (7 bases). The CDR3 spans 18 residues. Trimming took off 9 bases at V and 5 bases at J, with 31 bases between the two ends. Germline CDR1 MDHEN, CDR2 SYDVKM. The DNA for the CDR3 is TGTGCCAGTAGAAGGGGAGGTTCAGGGGGGTCCGAATGGGAGACCCAGTACTTC. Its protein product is CASRRGGSGGSEWETQYF. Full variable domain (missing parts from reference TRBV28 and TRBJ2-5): DVKVTQSSRYLVKRTGEKVFLECVQDMDHENMFWYRQDPGLGLRLIYFSYDVKMKEKGDIPEGYSVSREKKERFSLILESASTNQTSMYLCASRRGGSGGSEWETQYFGPGTRLLVL.

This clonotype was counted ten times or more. This chain's CDR3 is CASSLGHGGTYEQYF. CDR3 nucleotides: TGCGCCAGCAGCTTGGGCCACGGGGGGACCTACGAGCAGTACTTC. This chain links TRBV5-1 with TRBJ2-7, with TRBD2 matching 7 bases. The germline V gene encodes CDR1 SGHRS and CDR2 YFSETQ. After removal of 0 bases from V and 2 bases from J, the junction contained 5 bases not matched to a gene. The CDR3 length is 15 residues.

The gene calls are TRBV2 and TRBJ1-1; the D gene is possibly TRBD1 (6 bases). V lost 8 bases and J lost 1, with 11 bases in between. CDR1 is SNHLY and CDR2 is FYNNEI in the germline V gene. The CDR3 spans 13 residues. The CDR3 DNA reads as TGTGCCAGCTTACTGGGACAGAACACTGAAGCTTTCTTT. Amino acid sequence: CASLLGQNTEAFF.